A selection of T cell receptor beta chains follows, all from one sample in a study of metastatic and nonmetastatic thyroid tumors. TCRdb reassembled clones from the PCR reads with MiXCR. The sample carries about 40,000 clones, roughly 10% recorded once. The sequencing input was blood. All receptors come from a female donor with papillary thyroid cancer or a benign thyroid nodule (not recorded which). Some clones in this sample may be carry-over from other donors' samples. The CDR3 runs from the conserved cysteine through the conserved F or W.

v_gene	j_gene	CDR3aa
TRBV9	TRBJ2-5	CASSVTGLSETQYF
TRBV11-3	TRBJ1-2	CASTNGSGILRGYTF
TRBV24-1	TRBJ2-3	CATSDSLQGITDTQYF
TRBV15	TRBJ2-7	CATSRLGANEQYF
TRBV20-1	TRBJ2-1	CSARGRDRVGYNEQFF
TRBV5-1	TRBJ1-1	CASSWGPDREPTEAFF
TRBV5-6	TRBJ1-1	CASSSRDRVNTEAFF
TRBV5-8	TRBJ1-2	CASSFRQGASNYGYTF
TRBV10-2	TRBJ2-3	CASSDPRASGLADTQYF
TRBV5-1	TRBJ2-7	CASSVLDPHGNEQYF
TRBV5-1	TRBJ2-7	CASSLGTGQTYEQYF
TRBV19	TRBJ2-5	CASRRDSARETQYF
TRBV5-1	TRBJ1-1	CASSFTGQATEAFF
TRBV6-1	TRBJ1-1	CASSEDRILYFVNTEAFF
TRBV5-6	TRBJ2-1	CASSSPQAGVGYNEQFF
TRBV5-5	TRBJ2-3	CASSRGAGSDTQYF
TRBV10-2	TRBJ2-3	CASSALAQVADTQYF
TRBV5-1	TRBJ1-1	CASSLYGDVYTEAFF
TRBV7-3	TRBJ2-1	CASSLGAGLYNEQFF
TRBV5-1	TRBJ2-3	CASSSTVSTDTQYF
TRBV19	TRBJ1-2	CASSEQVSGYTF
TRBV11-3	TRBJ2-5	CASSLTKGETQYF
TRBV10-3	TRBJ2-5	CAISETGGGGEETQYF
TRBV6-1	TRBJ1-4	CASSESGRHLATNEKLFF
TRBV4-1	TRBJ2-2	CASSQAGLTNTGELFF
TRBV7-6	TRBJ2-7	CASSSGHEQYF
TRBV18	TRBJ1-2	CASSPRQEGGDYGYTF
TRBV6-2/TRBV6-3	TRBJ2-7	CASHRREISYEQYF
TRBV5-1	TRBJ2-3	CSSSSGTSGSADTHYF
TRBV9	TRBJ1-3	CASSQSQGRGTIYF
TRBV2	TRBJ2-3	CASSLTAGMSDTQYF